One TCR beta chain is described in this entry. Its target is unknown. Molecular barcoding with unique molecular identifiers was used for the TCRbeta library. Each CDR3 protein is one row after TCRdb ran MiXCR on the PCR reads. The data hold 700,000 to 850,000 distinct CDR3 sequences, with about 16% observed a single time. The sample comes from a study of T-cell reconstitution after alpha-beta-depleted transplantation in children. General study findings and limits: Reports say that about two months after transplant, the alpha-beta T cells came out of several hundred graft clones that had expanded. Most T-cell counts and diversity one year after the transplant came from T cells that were newly produced.

This clonotype was sampled from a male patient aged 10 to 17 who had a stem cell transplant for acute lymphoblastic leukemia, so the T cells may come from the graft donor. Sequences were derived from PBMCs, mostly from graft donor cells, sampled 360 days after TCRalphabeta/CD19-depleted stem cell transplant.

CDR3: CASSLLREKYGYTF. In nucleotides, the CDR3 is TGCGCCAGCAGCTTGCTAAGGGAGAAATATGGCTACACCTTC. The rearrangement links TRBV5-1 to TRBJ1-2; D is undetermined. Trimming cost V 1 base and J 5 bases, with 12 bases left between them. The V gene's germline CDR1 is SGHRS and CDR2 YFSETQ. The CDR3 totals 14 residues. The variable domain in full, completed from reference TRBV5-1 and TRBJ1-2, reads KAGVTQTPRYLIKTRGQQVTLSCSPISGHRSVSWYQQTPGQGLQFLFEYFSETQRNKGNFPGRFSGRQFSNSRSEMNVSTLELGDSALYLCASSLLREKYGYTFGSGTRLTVV.